The rows below give T cell receptor beta chains drawn from one sample of a study of T cell responses to AZD1222 COVID-19 vaccine. Assay: immunoSEQ multiplex PCR; the TCRdb copy retains only in-frame clones and omits some. Altogether tens of thousands of clones are present, approximately 85% being singletons, with the ten largest covering about 10%. The sample consisted of peripheral blood, taken 28 days after the second AZD1222 dose. The source of these receptors is an adult who received the AZD1222 COVID-19 vaccine. The CDR3 runs from the conserved cysteine through the conserved F or W. Each record gives: V gene, D gene, J gene, clone size, CDR3 protein, CDR3 DNA. D genes are given only for firm matches. Not all rows give a size; the values are once, few, many and, for expanded clones, a class.

V gene: TRBV7-9
D gene: -
J gene: TRBJ1-1
clone size: few
CDR3 protein: CASSLGRRGRGATEAFF
CDR3 DNA: TGTGCCAGCAGCTTAGGACGGAGGGGAAGGGGGGCCACTGAAGCTTTCTTT

V gene: TRBV4-2
D gene: TRBD1
J gene: TRBJ1-5
clone size: -
CDR3 protein: CASSQDQGADQPQHF
CDR3 DNA: TGTGCCAGCAGCCAAGATCAGGGGGCGGATCAGCCCCAGCATTTT

V gene: TRBV7-9
D gene: -
J gene: TRBJ1-2
clone size: -
CDR3 protein: CASSSKGLNYGYTF
CDR3 DNA: TGTGCCAGCAGCTCCAAGGGCCTTAACTATGGCTACACCTTC

V gene: TRBV29-1
D gene: -
J gene: TRBJ1-6
clone size: -
CDR3 protein: CSVGEDLNSPLHF
CDR3 DNA: TGCAGCGTTGGAGAGGATCTGAATTCACCCCTCCACTTT

V gene: TRBV11-2
D gene: TRBD1
J gene: TRBJ1-2
clone size: few
CDR3 protein: CASSLGRGLGYGYTF
CDR3 DNA: TGTGCCAGCAGCTTAGGGAGGGGGCTGGGGTATGGCTACACCTTC

V gene: TRBV29-1
D gene: -
J gene: TRBJ1-5
clone size: once
CDR3 protein: CSVGGWDSNQPQHF
CDR3 DNA: TGCAGCGTTGGAGGGTGGGATAGCAATCAGCCCCAGCATTTT

V gene: TRBV18
D gene: TRBD1
J gene: TRBJ1-6
clone size: -
CDR3 protein: CASSARGQSNSPLHF
CDR3 DNA: TGTGCCAGCTCGGCGCGGGGACAGTCCAATTCACCCCTCCACTTT

V gene: TRBV28
D gene: -
J gene: TRBJ2-3
clone size: few
CDR3 protein: CASSSPGAPTDTQYF
CDR3 DNA: TGTGCCAGCAGTTCCCCAGGAGCTCCGACAGATACGCAGTATTTT

V gene: TRBV6-1
D gene: TRBD1
J gene: TRBJ2-3
clone size: -
CDR3 protein: CASSESRQGADTQYF
CDR3 DNA: TGTGCCAGCAGTGAAAGTCGGCAGGGGGCAGATACGCAGTATTTT

V gene: TRBV9
D gene: -
J gene: TRBJ1-4
clone size: -
CDR3 protein: CASSPSHRADNEKLFF
CDR3 DNA: TGTGCCAGCAGCCCCTCCCACAGGGCAGATAATGAAAAACTGTTTTTT

V gene: TRBV5-1
D gene: -
J gene: TRBJ1-6
clone size: -
CDR3 protein: CASSLEWGGNSPLHF
CDR3 DNA: TGCGCCAGCAGCTTGGAATGGGGGGGCAATTCACCCCTCCACTTT

V gene: TRBV7-9
D gene: -
J gene: TRBJ1-6
clone size: -
CDR3 protein: CASTIGDSPLHF
CDR3 DNA: TGTGCCAGCACTATAGGGGATTCACCCCTCCACTTT

V gene: TRBV27
D gene: TRBD2
J gene: TRBJ2-1
clone size: -
CDR3 protein: CASSTSSGGAYNEQFF
CDR3 DNA: TGTGCCAGCAGTACTTCTAGCGGGGGGGCATACAATGAGCAGTTCTTC

V gene: TRBV15
D gene: TRBD1
J gene: TRBJ2-2
clone size: -
CDR3 protein: CATRRDREDTGELFF
CDR3 DNA: TGTGCCACCAGAAGGGACAGGGAGGATACCGGGGAGCTGTTTTTT

V gene: TRBV14
D gene: -
J gene: TRBJ2-7
clone size: -
CDR3 protein: CASSAIGSYEQYF
CDR3 DNA: TGTGCCAGCAGCGCGATTGGCTCCTACGAGCAGTACTTC

V gene: TRBV18
D gene: TRBD1
J gene: TRBJ1-1
clone size: once
CDR3 protein: CASSPRGTGGGSEAFF
CDR3 DNA: TGTGCCAGCTCACCACGGGGGACAGGGGGAGGCTCTGAAGCTTTCTTT

V gene: TRBV25-1
D gene: TRBD1
J gene: TRBJ2-7
clone size: -
CDR3 protein: CASSVGTGDFYEQYF
CDR3 DNA: TGTGCCAGCAGTGTCGGGACAGGGGACTTCTACGAGCAGTACTTC

V gene: TRBV5-1
D gene: -
J gene: TRBJ2-2
clone size: -
CDR3 protein: CASSSPRGNTGELFF
CDR3 DNA: TGCGCCAGCAGCTCACCGAGGGGGAACACCGGGGAGCTGTTTTTT

V gene: TRBV2
D gene: -
J gene: TRBJ1-1
clone size: few
CDR3 protein: CASIWQTNTEAFF
CDR3 DNA: TGTGCCAGCATTTGGCAGACAAACACTGAAGCTTTCTTT

V gene: TRBV4-1
D gene: -
J gene: TRBJ1-3
clone size: -
CDR3 protein: CASSQDIRTGNTIYF
CDR3 DNA: TGCGCCAGCAGCCAAGACATAAGGACTGGAAACACCATATATTTT

V gene: TRBV28
D gene: TRBD2
J gene: TRBJ2-3
clone size: few
CDR3 protein: CASSSEPGGGQYF
CDR3 DNA: TGTGCCAGCAGTTCCGAACCCGGCGGGGGTCAGTATTTT

V gene: TRBV2
D gene: TRBD1
J gene: TRBJ2-3
clone size: -
CDR3 protein: CASSGFLGQVTQYF
CDR3 DNA: TGTGCCAGCAGTGGGTTCCTGGGACAGGTTACGCAGTATTTT